One and the same sample provided the 20 T cell receptor beta chains below, sequenced in a study of beta chain features in type 1 diabetes. The study reverse transcribed the entire isolated RNA, so it sequenced expressed TCRB transcripts. The repertoire was sequenced with immunoSEQ multiplex PCR; TCRdb's copy has only in-frame clones and lacks some. The sample includes around 250,000 clones, roughly 14% of them seen just once. Sample: naive CD4+ T cells from blood. The receptors derive from a woman between 40 and 55 years old in good health.

This clone was counted only a few times. The chain employs TRBV27 and TRBJ2-1, with 11 nucleotides matching TRBD1. CDR1 and CDR2 (germline): MNHEY, SMNVEV (reference sequence). The V gene end was trimmed by 4 bases and the J gene end by 0 bases; junction bases not matched to a gene: 11. This CDR3 spans 19 amino acids. The CDR3 spells CASSSPGQGVLSSYNEQFF. In nucleotides, the CDR3 is TGTGCCAGCAGTTCCCCGGGACAGGGGGTCCTAAGCTCCTACAATGAGCAGTTCTTC.

This clone showed up just a few times. This sequence joins TRBV13 and TRBJ1-1; D might be TRBD1 (5 bases). This CDR3 is built from 16 residues. Germline CDR1 is PRHDT and CDR2 is FYEKMQ (reference sequence). Trimming cost V 5 bases and J 6 bases, with 22 bases left between them. This chain's CDR3 is CASSPRARRMGPEAFF. The CDR3 coding sequence is TGTGCCAGCAGCCCCCGGGCACGTAGGATGGGGCCTGAAGCTTTCTTT.

This chain joins TRBV18 and TRBJ1-4; 8 positions agree with TRBD1. Trimming at V came to 4 bases and at J to 3 bases, leaving 7 bases not matched to a gene. The V gene's germline CDR1 is KGHSH and CDR2 LQKENI. The CDR3 is made up of 16 amino acids. CDR3 DNA sequence: TGTGCCAGCTCACAGTTTACGGGACAGGCTAATGAAAAACTGTTTTTT. Its protein product is CASSQFTGQANEKLFF.

The chain uses TRBV10-1 and TRBJ2-2; no reliable D call. Germline V CDR1 and CDR2: WNHNN, SYGVQD (reference sequence). This CDR3 contains 14 residues. With 6 bases removed from V and 3 bases from J, the gap between germline ends came to 11 bases. This CDR3 is CASRVTPYTGELFF. Written as DNA, the CDR3 is TGCGCCAGCAGAGTGACTCCCTACACCGGGGAGCTGTTTTTT.

This clone was seen more than once but under ten times. This chain joins TRBV2 and TRBJ2-7; the match to TRBD2 covers 14 bases. The length of the CDR3 is 18 residues. After removal of 3 bases from V and 1 base from J, the junction contained 8 bases not matched to a gene. The germline V gene encodes CDR1 SNHLY and CDR2 FYNNEI. The CDR3, as DNA: TGTGCCAGCAGTGACGGGACTAGCGGGGGAACCTTTTCCTACGAGCAGTACTTC. Protein sequence: CASSDGTSGGTFSYEQYF. The full variable domain, its missing parts supplied by reference TRBV2 and TRBJ2-7, is EPEVTQTPSHQVTQMGQEVILRCVPISNHLYFYWYRQILGQKVEFLVSFYNNEISEKSEIFDDQFSVERPDGSNFTLKIRSTKLEDSAMYFCASSDGTSGGTFSYEQYFGPGTRLTVT.

This clone showed up just a few times. V usage is TRBV29-1 and J usage is TRBJ2-7; 8 positions agree with TRBD1. The CDR3 runs to 13 residues. Trimming cost V 6 bases and J 2 bases; bases outside gene matches: 6. Germline V CDR1 and CDR2: SQVTM, ANQGSEA. The chain's CDR3 is CSVGTGQAYEQYF. The CDR3 nucleotides are TGCAGCGTCGGGACGGGACAGGCCTACGAGCAGTACTTC.

V and J are TRBV10-3 and TRBJ1-2, with 7 bases lining up with TRBD1. Germline V gene data show CDR1 as ENHRY and CDR2 as SYGVKD. V lost 3 bases to trimming and J lost 6 bases; unmatched junction nucleotides: 7. There are 14 residues in the CDR3. This CDR3 is CAISDKQGLHGYTF. The CDR3, as DNA: TGTGCCATCAGTGATAAACAGGGGTTACATGGCTACACCTTC.

The genes are TRBV5-1 and TRBJ2-2; perhaps TRBD1 as D (5 bases). Germline values: CDR1 SGHRS, CDR2 YFSETQ. CDR3 size: 15 residues. Trimming left V 0 bases short and J 0 bases short, with 6 bases between. CDR3 protein: CASSLETANTGELFF. CDR3 nucleotide sequence: TGCGCCAGCAGCTTGGAGACAGCGAACACCGGGGAGCTGTTTTTT.

In its sample, this clone was seen a few times. The chain recombines TRBV7-9 with TRBJ2-3; tentatively, D is TRBD1 (7 bases). The length of the CDR3 is 16 residues. The germline V gene has CDR1 SEHNR and CDR2 FQNEAQ (reference sequence). V was pared by 5 bases and J by 2 bases, with 17 bases between. Written as DNA, the CDR3 is TGTGCCAGCAGCCTTGCCCGGGGGACAGTCACAGATACGCAGTATTTT. Its protein product is CASSLARGTVTDTQYF.

The J gene is TRBJ2-7, the V gene TRBV5-1; D is undetermined. Trimming shortened V by 0 bases and J by 3 bases, and 7 bases separated the two germline ends. Germline loops: CDR1 SGHRS, CDR2 YFSETQ. The CDR3 extends over 13 amino acids. CDR3 region: CASSLGQRYEQYF. CDR3 in DNA: TGCGCCAGCAGCTTGGGACAACGCTACGAGCAGTACTTC.

This clone has more than one count but fewer than ten. The same CDR3 arises from other DNA sequences in this sample as well. The chain uses TRBV5-1 and TRBJ2-7; D is ambiguous. V lost 3 bases and J lost 0, with 4 bases in between. The CDR3 has 12 residues. Germline V gene data show CDR1 as SGHRS and CDR2 as YFSETQ. The CDR3 DNA reads as TGCGCCAGCAGCTCGAGCTCCTACGAGCAGTACTTC. This translates into CASSSSSYEQYF. The full variable domain, its missing parts supplied by reference TRBV5-1 and TRBJ2-7, is KAGVTQTPRYLIKTRGQQVTLSCSPISGHRSVSWYQQTPGQGLQFLFEYFSETQRNKGNFPGRFSGRQFSNSRSEMNVSTLELGDSALYLCASSSSSYEQYFGPGTRLTVT.

This clone was counted only a few times. The chain couples TRBV11-2 to TRBJ2-2; 10 bases agree with TRBD2. The CDR3 consists of 15 residues. Germline assignment: CDR1 SGHAT and CDR2 FQNNGV. J lost 5 bases, V lost 6 bases, and 6 bases had no gene match. CDR3 in amino acids: CASRSSGGSTGELFF. In DNA, the CDR3 is TGTGCCAGCAGGTCTAGCGGGGGATCAACCGGGGAGCTGTTTTTT.

This chain connects TRBV7-9 to TRBJ1-1; 12 bases agree with TRBD1. With V trimmed by 5 bases and J by 7 bases, 14 bases remained unmatched. Germline V gene sequence: CDR1 SEHNR, CDR2 FQNEAQ (reference sequence). The CDR3 is made up of 17 amino acids. CDR3 protein: CASSPRPPGQGAFEAFF. The CDR3 region has the DNA TGTGCCAGCAGCCCCAGGCCACCGGGACAGGGGGCGTTTGAAGCTTTCTTT. Full variable domain (missing parts from reference TRBV7-9 and TRBJ1-1): DTGVSQNPRHKITKRGQNVTFRCDPISEHNRLYWYRQTLGQGPEFLTYFQNEAQLEKSRLLSDRFSAERPKGSFSTLEIQRTEQGDSAMYLCASSPRPPGQGAFEAFFGQGTRLTVV.

Comments on this clone: The junction shows a germline mismatch at one end, possibly a read error. The rearrangement uses TRBV18 and TRBJ1-1, with no clear D. Germline V lookup: CDR1 KGHSH, CDR2 LQKENI. CDR3 length: 14 amino acids. The CDR3 sequence: CASSPRAPNTEAFF. CDR3 DNA: TGTGCCAGCTCCCCACGGGCACCGAACACTGAAGCTTTCTTT.

In this sample, this clone turned up a few times. The chain carries TRBV6-1 and TRBJ1-5, with no clear D. CDR3 length equals 15 residues. The germline V gene encodes CDR1 MNHNS and CDR2 SASEGT. Trimming left V 4 bases short and J 2 bases short, with 12 bases between. CDR3 protein: CASSVTLRGNQPQHF. CDR3 nucleotides: TGTGCCAGCAGTGTAACCCTGCGGGGCAATCAGCCCCAGCATTTT.

There are a few counts of this clone. This chain joins TRBV9 and TRBJ2-1; 11 bases fit TRBD1. J gave up 10 bases and V 3 bases, and 12 bases lay outside the gene matches. In germline, CDR1 is SGDLS, CDR2 YYNGEE. The CDR3 runs to 16 residues. The CDR3 spells CASSAMGTGGFGEQFF. The CDR3 DNA sequence: TGTGCCAGCAGCGCCATGGGGACAGGGGGATTTGGAGAGCAGTTCTTC. Variable domain in full (rest from reference TRBV9 and TRBJ2-1): DSGVTQTPKHLITATGQRVTLRCSPRSGDLSVYWYQQSLDQGLQFLIQYYNGEERAKGNILERFSAQQFPDLHSELNLSSLELGDSALYFCASSAMGTGGFGEQFFGPGTRLTVL.

This clone was observed a single time. The chain employs TRBV9 and TRBJ2-2; TRBD2 matches at 11 bases. Germline loops: CDR1 SGDLS, CDR2 YYNGEE. Unmatched junction bases numbered 10, after V lost 0 bases and J lost 6 bases. The CDR3 is 18 amino acids. This chain's CDR3 is CASSVAGSGGEGPGELFF. The CDR3, as DNA: TGTGCCAGCAGCGTAGCTGGTAGCGGGGGGGAAGGACCCGGGGAGCTGTTTTTT.

This clone has more than one count but fewer than ten. The V gene is TRBV6-4, the J gene TRBJ1-5; 9 bases align to TRBD1. V lost 4 bases to trimming and J lost 7 bases; unmatched junction nucleotides: 5. The CDR3 runs to 14 residues. Germline V gene lookup returns CDR1 MRHNA and CDR2 SNTAGT. The CDR3 region is CASSADRGGQPQHF. As DNA, the CDR3 is TGTGCCAGCAGTGCGGACAGGGGAGGGCAGCCCCAGCATTTT.

This clone was seen a handful of times. The CDR3 nucleotides are TGTGCCAGCAGACCCCCGGGACAGGGGGCCTATGGCTACACCTTC. Protein sequence: CASRPPGQGAYGYTF. J is TRBJ1-2 and V is TRBV7-2, with 12 positions matching TRBD1. This CDR3 is built from 15 residues. V lost 6 bases and J lost 4; bases outside the gene matches: 6. Germline V gives CDR1 SGHTA, CDR2 FQGNSA.

This chain joins TRBV7-9 and TRBJ1-5, with TRBD1 matching over 7 bases. Germline CDR1 SEHNR, CDR2 FQNEAQ (reference sequence). This CDR3 comprises 14 residues. With 9 bases clipped from V and 0 bases from J, the junction kept 5 bases outside the gene matches. As DNA, the CDR3 is TGTGCCAGTTGCAGGGGGGATAGCAATCAGCCCCAGCATTTT. This translates into CASCRGDSNQPQHF.